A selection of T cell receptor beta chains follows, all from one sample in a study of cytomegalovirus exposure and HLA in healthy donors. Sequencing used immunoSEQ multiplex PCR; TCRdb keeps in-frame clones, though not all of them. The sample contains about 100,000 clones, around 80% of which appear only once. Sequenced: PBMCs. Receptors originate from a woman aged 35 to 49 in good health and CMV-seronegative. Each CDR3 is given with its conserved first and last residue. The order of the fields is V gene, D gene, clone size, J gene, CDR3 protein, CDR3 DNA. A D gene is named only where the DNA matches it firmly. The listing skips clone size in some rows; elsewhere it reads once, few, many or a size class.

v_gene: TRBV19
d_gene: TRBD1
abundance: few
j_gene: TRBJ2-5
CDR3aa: CASSIAGTAGETQYF
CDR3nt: TGTGCCAGTAGTATAGCTGGGACAGCAGGAGAGACCCAGTACTTC

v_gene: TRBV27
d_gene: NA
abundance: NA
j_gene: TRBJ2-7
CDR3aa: CASSPIDSYEQYF
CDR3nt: TGTGCCAGCAGTCCCATCGACAGCTACGAGCAGTACTTC

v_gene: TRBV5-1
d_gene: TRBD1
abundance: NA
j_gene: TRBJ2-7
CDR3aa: CASTSWAGGYEQYF
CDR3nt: TGCGCCAGCACTTCCTGGGCAGGGGGCTACGAGCAGTACTTC

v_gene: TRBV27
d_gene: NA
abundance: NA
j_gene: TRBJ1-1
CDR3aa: CASREPYGAHAFF
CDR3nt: TGTGCCAGCAGGGAGCCATACGGTGCGCACGCTTTCTTT

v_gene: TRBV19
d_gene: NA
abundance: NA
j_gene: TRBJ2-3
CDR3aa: CASRSGTPGRTDTQYF
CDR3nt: TGTGCCAGTAGGTCCGGGACTCCAGGCCGCACAGATACGCAGTATTTT

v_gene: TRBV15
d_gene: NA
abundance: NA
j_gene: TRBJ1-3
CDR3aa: CATSRDRLGSHRAGNTIYF
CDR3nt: TGTGCCACCAGCAGAGATCGTCTGGGCAGCCACCGAGCTGGAAACACCATATATTTT

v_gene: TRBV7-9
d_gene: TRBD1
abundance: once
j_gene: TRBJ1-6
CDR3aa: CASSHPRDRGNWDNSPLHF
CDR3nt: TGTGCCAGCAGCCACCCCCGGGACAGGGGCAACTGGGATAATTCACCCCTCCACTTT

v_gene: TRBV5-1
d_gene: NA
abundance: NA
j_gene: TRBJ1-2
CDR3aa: CASSFSSVSLNSNYGYTF
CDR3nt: TGCGCCAGCAGCTTTAGCAGCGTATCGCTAAACTCGAACTATGGCTACACCTTC

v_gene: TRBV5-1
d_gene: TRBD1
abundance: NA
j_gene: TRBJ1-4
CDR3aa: CASSLRTGGWEKLFF
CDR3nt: TGCGCCAGCAGCTTGCGGACAGGGGGTTGGGAAAAACTGTTTTTT

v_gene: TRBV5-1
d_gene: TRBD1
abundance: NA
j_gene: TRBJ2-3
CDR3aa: CASSRQGGGQGENTQYF
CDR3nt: TGCGCCAGCAGCCGGCAAGGCGGGGGACAGGGGGAAAATACGCAGTATTTT

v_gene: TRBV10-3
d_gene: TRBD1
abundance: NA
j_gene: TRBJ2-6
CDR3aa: CAISPGQGGSSGANVLTF
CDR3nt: TGTGCCATCAGTCCCGGACAGGGTGGAAGCTCTGGGGCCAACGTCCTGACTTTC

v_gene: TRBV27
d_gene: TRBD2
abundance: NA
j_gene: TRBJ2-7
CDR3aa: CASRGLVTHEQYF
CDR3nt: TGTGCCAGCAGGGGACTAGTAACCCACGAGCAGTACTTC

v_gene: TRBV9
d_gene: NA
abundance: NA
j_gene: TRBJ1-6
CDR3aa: CASSVEHNSPLHF
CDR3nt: TGTGCCAGCAGCGTAGAACACAATTCACCCCTCCACTTT

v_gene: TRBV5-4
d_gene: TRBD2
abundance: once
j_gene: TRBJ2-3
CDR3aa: CASSLKLAGGLQQYF
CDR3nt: TGTGCCAGCAGCTTAAAACTAGCGGGGGGTCTTCAGCAGTATTTT

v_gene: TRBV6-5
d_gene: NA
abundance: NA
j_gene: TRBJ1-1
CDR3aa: CASSLTGGTEAFF
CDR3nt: TGTGCCAGCAGTTTAACTGGGGGGACTGAAGCTTTCTTT

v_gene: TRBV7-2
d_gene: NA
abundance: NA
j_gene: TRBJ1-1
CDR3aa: CASGRTRDTEAFF
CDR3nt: TGTGCCAGCGGGCGGACAAGGGACACTGAAGCTTTCTTT

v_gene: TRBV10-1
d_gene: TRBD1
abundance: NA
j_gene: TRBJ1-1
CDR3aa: CASSESDRETEAFF
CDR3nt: TGCGCCAGCAGTGAGTCCGACAGGGAAACTGAAGCTTTCTTT

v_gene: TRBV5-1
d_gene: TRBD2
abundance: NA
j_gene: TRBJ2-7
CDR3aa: CASSDTSDSYEQYF
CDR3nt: TGCGCCAGCAGCGATACTAGCGACTCCTACGAGCAGTACTTC

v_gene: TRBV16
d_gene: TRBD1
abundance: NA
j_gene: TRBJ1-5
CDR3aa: CASSSQGAQPQHF
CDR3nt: TGTGCCAGCAGCTCCCAGGGGGCTCAGCCCCAGCATTTT

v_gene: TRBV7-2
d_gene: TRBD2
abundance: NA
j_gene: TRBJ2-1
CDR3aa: CASSLVGLAGSEQFF
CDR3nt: TGTGCCAGCAGCTTAGTCGGACTAGCGGGGTCTGAGCAGTTCTTC

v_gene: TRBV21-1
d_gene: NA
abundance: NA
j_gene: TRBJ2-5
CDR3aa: CASSKGTEETQYF
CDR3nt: TGTGCCAGCAGCAAGGGGACAGAAGAGACCCAGTACTTC

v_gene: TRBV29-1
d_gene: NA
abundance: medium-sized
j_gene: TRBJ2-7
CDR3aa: CSVESGIPDYEQYF
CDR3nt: TGCAGCGTTGAATCGGGGATCCCTGACTACGAGCAGTACTTC

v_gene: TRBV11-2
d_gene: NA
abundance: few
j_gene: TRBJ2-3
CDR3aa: CASSLASYTDTQYF
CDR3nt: TGTGCCAGCAGCTTAGCCAGTTACACAGATACGCAGTATTTT

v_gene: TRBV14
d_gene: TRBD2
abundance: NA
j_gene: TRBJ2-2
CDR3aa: CASSQGTSGTGELFF
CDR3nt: TGTGCCAGCAGCCAAGGGACTAGCGGCACCGGGGAGCTGTTTTTT

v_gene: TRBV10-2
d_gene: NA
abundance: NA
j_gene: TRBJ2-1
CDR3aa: CASSEGQEQFF
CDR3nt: TGCGCCAGCAGTGAGGGTCAGGAGCAGTTCTTC